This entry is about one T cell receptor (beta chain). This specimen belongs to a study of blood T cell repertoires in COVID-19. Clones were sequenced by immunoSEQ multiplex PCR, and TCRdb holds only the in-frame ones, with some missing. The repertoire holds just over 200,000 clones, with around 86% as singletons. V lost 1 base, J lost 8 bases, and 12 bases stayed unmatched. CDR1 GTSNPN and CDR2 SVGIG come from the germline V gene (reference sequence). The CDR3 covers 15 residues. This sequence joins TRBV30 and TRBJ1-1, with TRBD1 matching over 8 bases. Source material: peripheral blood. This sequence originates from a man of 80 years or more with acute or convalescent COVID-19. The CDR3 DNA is TGTGCCTGGAGTGGGAAGGGACAGGCACTTCGAGAAGCTTTCTTT. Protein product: CAWSGKGQALREAFF.